This is a list of T cell receptor beta chains from one sample in a study of early T cells in non-severe SARS-CoV-2 infection. TCRdb used MiXCR to reprocess the 5' RACE reads, holding one entry per CDR3 protein. The sample yields about 56,000 distinct CDR3 sequences, over 9.5% seen once. The specimen was whole blood. The receptor set was obtained from an adult who was a healthcare worker with PCR-confirmed SARS-CoV-2 infection or an uninfected control (not recorded which). Each CDR3 is given with its conserved first and last residue. A D gene is named only where the DNA matches it firmly. Size values are once, few and many counts, or a class for expanded clones, and some rows have none.

many	TRBJ1-5	.	TRBV10-3	CAISVGGPYSNQPQHF	TGTGCCATCAGTGTTGGGGGTCCCTATAGCAATCAGCCCCAGCATTTT
.	TRBJ1-4	.	TRBV5-5	CASSPPTGTNEKLFF	TGTGCCAGCAGCCCACCAACAGGTACCAATGAAAAACTGTTTTTT
few	TRBJ1-5	.	TRBV20-1	CSARDPRAPANQPQHF	TGCAGTGCTAGAGACCCCAGGGCCCCGGCAAATCAGCCCCAGCATTTT
.	TRBJ1-1	TRBD1	TRBV30	CVWSPGGAGAFF	TGTGTCTGGAGCCCAGGGGGAGCGGGAGCTTTCTTT
few	TRBJ2-7	TRBD1	TRBV9	CASSPNQAGQGSYEQYF	TGTGCCAGCAGCCCCAACCAAGCGGGACAGGGTTCCTACGAGCAGTACTTC
once	TRBJ2-3	.	TRBV10-3	CATRGSGTDTQYF	TGTGCCACCAGAGGGAGTGGGACAGATACGCAGTATTTT
few	TRBJ2-3	.	TRBV3-1	CASRAPYTDTQYF	TGTGCCAGCCGGGCTCCATACACAGATACGCAGTATTTT
many	TRBJ2-2	.	TRBV7-7	CASSLQSNTGELFF	TGTGCTAGCAGCCTACAGTCGAACACCGGGGAGCTGTTTTTT
many	TRBJ1-4	TRBD1	TRBV7-2	CASTEQGATNEKLFF	TGTGCCAGCACCGAACAGGGGGCGACTAATGAAAAACTGTTTTTT
many	TRBJ2-3	.	TRBV12-5	CASGLRETDTQYF	TGTGCTAGTGGTTTGAGGGAGACAGATACGCAGTATTTT
.	TRBJ1-1	.	TRBV3-1	CASSQEQEYTEAFF	TGTGCCAGCAGCCAAGAACAGGAATACACTGAAGCTTTCTTT